Listed below are T cell receptor beta chains from one sample, sequenced in a study of identical twins. Each CDR3 protein gets one entry after TCRdb re-called the 5' RACE reads with MiXCR. This table holds under 450,000 distinct CDR3 sequences, 18% found once. The sequencing sample was made of naive T cells sorted from blood. These receptors came from a man between 50 and 59 years old in good health. Both conserved end residues are part of each CDR3. Fields, in order: D gene, clone size, J gene, CDR3 length, V gene, CDR3 protein, CDR3 DNA. A D gene is named only where the DNA matches it firmly. Only some rows state a clone size, as once, few, many or a class for expanded clones.

d_gene: .
abundance: many
j_gene: TRBJ1-6
len: 14
v_gene: TRBV14
CDR3aa: CASSPFTGNSPLHF
CDR3nt: TGTGCCAGCAGTCCATTTACAGGGAATTCACCCCTCCACTTT

d_gene: .
abundance: few
j_gene: TRBJ1-1
len: 13
v_gene: TRBV6-2/TRBV6-3
CDR3aa: CASKGVMNTEAFF
CDR3nt: TGTGCCAGCAAAGGGGTAATGAACACTGAAGCTTTCTTT

d_gene: .
abundance: .
j_gene: TRBJ2-3
len: 14
v_gene: TRBV20-1
CDR3aa: CSATPGLGPDTQYF
CDR3nt: TGCAGTGCTACACCAGGGTTGGGGCCAGATACGCAGTATTTT

d_gene: .
abundance: few
j_gene: TRBJ1-3
len: 17
v_gene: TRBV20-1
CDR3aa: CSARLAAAPVSGNTIYF
CDR3nt: TGCAGTGCTAGACTGGCGGCGGCGCCAGTCTCTGGAAACACCATATATTTT

d_gene: .
abundance: few
j_gene: TRBJ2-5
len: 14
v_gene: TRBV5-4
CDR3aa: CASSHSGGEETQYF
CDR3nt: TGTGCCAGCAGTCATAGTGGAGGGGAAGAGACCCAGTACTTC

d_gene: TRBD2
abundance: few
j_gene: TRBJ2-3
len: 17
v_gene: TRBV5-5
CDR3aa: CASSVSGGDASTDTQYF
CDR3nt: TGTGCCAGCAGCGTAAGCGGGGGCGATGCTAGCACAGATACGCAGTATTTT

d_gene: .
abundance: .
j_gene: TRBJ1-3
len: 12
v_gene: TRBV28
CDR3aa: CASQWSGNTIYF
CDR3nt: TGTGCCAGTCAGTGGTCTGGAAACACCATATATTTT

d_gene: TRBD2
abundance: many
j_gene: TRBJ2-3
len: 15
v_gene: TRBV5-1
CDR3aa: CASSQAGPDTDTQYF
CDR3nt: TGCGCCAGCAGTCAAGCGGGACCAGACACAGATACGCAGTATTTT

d_gene: TRBD1
abundance: few
j_gene: TRBJ1-4
len: 14
v_gene: TRBV20-1
CDR3aa: CSAPPRTGAEKLFF
CDR3nt: TGCAGTGCCCCCCCCCGGACAGGGGCCGAAAAACTGTTTTTT

d_gene: .
abundance: few
j_gene: TRBJ2-5
len: 13
v_gene: TRBV10-3
CDR3aa: CAISESPVETQYF
CDR3nt: TGTGCCATCAGTGAGTCCCCCGTGGAGACCCAGTACTTC

d_gene: .
abundance: few
j_gene: TRBJ1-4
len: 16
v_gene: TRBV4-3
CDR3aa: CASSQGPLRTNEKLFF
CDR3nt: TGCGCCAGCAGCCAGGGGCCCCTGAGAACTAATGAAAAACTGTTTTTT

d_gene: .
abundance: many
j_gene: TRBJ1-3
len: 14
v_gene: TRBV24-1
CDR3aa: CATSQRIFGNTIYF
CDR3nt: TGTGCCACCAGTCAACGTATTTTTGGAAACACCATATATTTT

d_gene: .
abundance: .
j_gene: TRBJ2-1
len: 14
v_gene: TRBV29-1
CDR3aa: CSAPYTKSYNEQFF
CDR3nt: TGCAGCGCCCCCTATACAAAGTCCTACAATGAGCAGTTCTTC

d_gene: .
abundance: .
j_gene: TRBJ1-6
len: 16
v_gene: TRBV12-3/TRBV12-4
CDR3aa: CASSQGGSSYNSPLHF
CDR3nt: TGTGCCAGCAGCCAGGGAGGGAGCTCCTATAATTCACCCCTCCACTTT

d_gene: .
abundance: .
j_gene: TRBJ2-7
len: 15
v_gene: TRBV6-2/TRBV6-3
CDR3aa: CASSYSEGTLYEQYF
CDR3nt: TGTGCCAGCAGTTACTCGGAGGGTACCCTCTACGAGCAGTACTTC

d_gene: .
abundance: .
j_gene: TRBJ2-2
len: 16
v_gene: TRBV5-1
CDR3aa: CASSLGKGQDTGELFF
CDR3nt: TGCGCCAGCAGCTTGGGGAAGGGGCAGGACACCGGGGAGCTGTTTTTT

d_gene: TRBD1
abundance: many
j_gene: TRBJ2-5
len: 13
v_gene: TRBV20-1
CDR3aa: CSATDRPRETQYF
CDR3nt: TGCAGTGCAACGGACAGGCCGAGAGAGACCCAGTACTTC

d_gene: .
abundance: .
j_gene: TRBJ2-5
len: 11
v_gene: TRBV27
CDR3aa: CASMWYGTQYF
CDR3nt: TGTGCCAGCATGTGGTACGGGACCCAGTACTTC

d_gene: .
abundance: many
j_gene: TRBJ2-1
len: 10
v_gene: TRBV20-1
CDR3aa: CSARLNEQFF
CDR3nt: TGCAGTGCTAGACTTAATGAGCAGTTCTTC

d_gene: TRBD1
abundance: .
j_gene: TRBJ1-1
len: 16
v_gene: TRBV6-2/TRBV6-3
CDR3aa: CASSDGQGAMNTEAFF
CDR3nt: TGTGCCAGCAGTGACGGACAGGGAGCCATGAACACTGAAGCTTTCTTT

d_gene: TRBD2
abundance: many
j_gene: TRBJ2-3
len: 17
v_gene: TRBV15
CDR3aa: CATSSGRREGSTDTQYF
CDR3nt: TGTGCCACCAGCAGCGGGAGGCGGGAGGGAAGCACAGATACGCAGTATTTT

d_gene: .
abundance: .
j_gene: TRBJ2-2
len: 16
v_gene: TRBV19
CDR3aa: CASSMDGFTNTGELFF
CDR3nt: TGTGCCAGTAGTATGGATGGATTCACGAACACCGGGGAGCTGTTTTTT

d_gene: .
abundance: many
j_gene: TRBJ2-1
len: 12
v_gene: TRBV11-2
CDR3aa: CASSYQYNEQFF
CDR3nt: TGTGCCAGCAGCTACCAATACAATGAGCAGTTCTTC

d_gene: TRBD1
abundance: few
j_gene: TRBJ2-7
len: 12
v_gene: TRBV4-1
CDR3aa: CASSQGQGEQYF
CDR3nt: TGCGCCAGCAGCCAAGGACAGGGCGAGCAGTACTTC

d_gene: TRBD2
abundance: many
j_gene: TRBJ2-7
len: 14
v_gene: TRBV20-1
CDR3aa: CSASRGLAGDEQYF
CDR3nt: TGCAGTGCTAGTCGGGGACTAGCGGGGGACGAGCAGTACTTC

d_gene: .
abundance: .
j_gene: TRBJ2-2
len: 16
v_gene: TRBV9
CDR3aa: CASSFRTGRGTGELFF
CDR3nt: TGTGCCAGCAGCTTTCGGACAGGTCGGGGGACCGGGGAGCTGTTTTTT

d_gene: .
abundance: .
j_gene: TRBJ2-5
len: 13
v_gene: TRBV20-1
CDR3aa: CSASPAPLETQYF
CDR3nt: TGCAGTGCTAGCCCGGCTCCACTGGAGACCCAGTACTTC

d_gene: .
abundance: .
j_gene: TRBJ2-1
len: 16
v_gene: TRBV3-1
CDR3aa: CASSQEPLGVYNEQFF
CDR3nt: TGTGCCAGCAGCCAAGAACCACTGGGGGTTTACAATGAGCAGTTCTTC

d_gene: .
abundance: many
j_gene: TRBJ1-5
len: 13
v_gene: TRBV20-1
CDR3aa: CSALGGGNQPQHF
CDR3nt: TGCAGTGCTCTTGGAGGGGGCAATCAGCCCCAGCATTTT

d_gene: .
abundance: many
j_gene: TRBJ2-7
len: 12
v_gene: TRBV9
CDR3aa: CASSEGGGEQYF
CDR3nt: TGTGCCAGCAGTGAGGGAGGGGGCGAGCAGTACTTC

d_gene: .
abundance: many
j_gene: TRBJ1-1
len: 15
v_gene: TRBV5-1
CDR3aa: CASSLGGEPHNEAFF
CDR3nt: TGCGCCAGCAGCTTGGGAGGGGAACCACACAATGAAGCTTTCTTT

d_gene: .
abundance: many
j_gene: TRBJ2-7
len: 12
v_gene: TRBV5-1
CDR3aa: CASSTTGESQYF
CDR3nt: TGCGCCAGCAGCACGACAGGTGAATCGCAGTACTTC

d_gene: TRBD1
abundance: many
j_gene: TRBJ1-2
len: 15
v_gene: TRBV18
CDR3aa: CASSRGTDDRYGYTF
CDR3nt: TGTGCCAGCTCACGGGGGACAGACGACCGCTATGGCTACACCTTC

d_gene: .
abundance: .
j_gene: TRBJ2-1
len: 19
v_gene: TRBV20-1
CDR3aa: CSASQGFGAALTSYNEQFF
CDR3nt: TGCAGTGCTAGCCAGGGGTTTGGGGCCGCCTTAACCTCCTACAATGAGCAGTTCTTC

d_gene: TRBD2
abundance: .
j_gene: TRBJ2-3
len: 15
v_gene: TRBV5-1
CDR3aa: CASSPGLATTDTQYF
CDR3nt: TGCGCCAGCAGCCCTGGACTAGCTACCACAGATACGCAGTATTTT

d_gene: .
abundance: .
j_gene: TRBJ1-4
len: 15
v_gene: TRBV5-5
CDR3aa: CASSLVRGTNEKLFF
CDR3nt: TGTGCCAGCAGCTTGGTCCGGGGGACTAATGAAAAACTGTTTTTT

d_gene: .
abundance: .
j_gene: TRBJ1-1
len: 13
v_gene: TRBV7-9
CDR3aa: CASSRDMNTEAFF
CDR3nt: TGTGCCAGCAGCCGGGACATGAACACTGAAGCTTTCTTT

d_gene: .
abundance: few
j_gene: TRBJ2-2
len: 16
v_gene: TRBV6-2/TRBV6-3
CDR3aa: CASSRDVFLGTGELFF
CDR3nt: TGTGCCAGCAGCCGGGACGTTTTTCTTGGCACCGGGGAGCTGTTTTTT

d_gene: .
abundance: .
j_gene: TRBJ2-1
len: 16
v_gene: TRBV6-2/TRBV6-3
CDR3aa: CASSYSGAGAYNEQFF
CDR3nt: TGTGCCAGCAGTTACTCCGGGGCGGGCGCCTACAATGAGCAGTTCTTC

d_gene: TRBD1
abundance: few
j_gene: TRBJ2-1
len: 16
v_gene: TRBV4-2
CDR3aa: CASSQQPGTAYNEQFF
CDR3nt: TGTGCCAGCAGCCAGCAACCGGGGACAGCCTACAATGAGCAGTTCTTC

d_gene: .
abundance: .
j_gene: TRBJ2-5
len: 14
v_gene: TRBV27
CDR3aa: CASSLWASGETQYF
CDR3nt: TGTGCCAGCAGTTTATGGGCTAGTGGGGAGACCCAGTACTTC

d_gene: .
abundance: .
j_gene: TRBJ1-3
len: 15
v_gene: TRBV4-2
CDR3aa: CASSQDYQSGNTIYF
CDR3nt: TGTGCCAGCAGCCAAGACTACCAATCTGGAAACACCATATATTTT

d_gene: .
abundance: .
j_gene: TRBJ1-5
len: 14
v_gene: TRBV29-1
CDR3aa: CSVAVTNSNQPQHF
CDR3nt: TGCAGCGTTGCGGTCACTAATAGCAATCAGCCCCAGCATTTT

d_gene: .
abundance: .
j_gene: TRBJ1-4
len: 15
v_gene: TRBV27
CDR3aa: CASSLSGQGREKLFF
CDR3nt: TGTGCCAGCAGTTTATCGGGCCAGGGGCGTGAAAAACTGTTTTTT

d_gene: .
abundance: few
j_gene: TRBJ2-6
len: 18
v_gene: TRBV5-1
CDR3aa: CASSLGRTPISGANVLTF
CDR3nt: TGCGCCAGCAGCTTGGGCCGGACACCGATTTCTGGGGCCAACGTCCTGACTTTC

d_gene: TRBD2
abundance: many
j_gene: TRBJ2-7
len: 16
v_gene: TRBV7-2
CDR3aa: CASSRWHSSGNYEQYF
CDR3nt: TGTGCCAGCAGCCGCTGGCATTCTAGCGGAAACTACGAGCAGTACTTC